These 5 T cell receptor delta chains originate from one sample sequenced in a study of Vδ1+ human thymocytes. Study-wide results and limits: Thymic TRG and TRD repertoires appeared highly polyclonal, with Gaussian CDR3 length distributions.

Sequences come from RNA converted to cDNA by reverse transcription. Pooled V-gene forward primers with one constant-region reverse primer generated the CDR3 amplicons by multiplex PCR. TCRdb re-processed the multiplex PCR reads via CATT. The top ten clones hold about 1% of a sample with roughly 25,000 delta-chain clones, roughly 6.7% of them seen once. Their antigens remain unidentified. The sample comprised Vdelta1+ gamma-delta thymocytes from the thymus. Subset meaning: FACS-sorted CD3+ TCRalphabeta- TCRVdelta1+ TCRVdelta2- thymocytes. The receptor source for this set is a girl under three years old who had congenital heart surgery.

This clone was detected a few times. The rearrangement links TRDV1 to TRDJ1; D is possibly TRDD3 (5 bases). The J gene comes from matching the DNA to germline here; TCRdb lacks it. Trimming shortened V by 6 bases and J by 0 bases, and 14 bases separated the two germline ends. The germline V gene has CDR1 TSWWSYY and CDR2 QGS. CDR3 length equals 15 residues. CDR3 loop: CALGLTGSYTDKLIF. The CDR3 DNA follows: TGTGCTCTTGGCTTGACTGGCTCGTACACCGATAAACTCATCTTT.

The chain joins TRDV1 to TRDJ1; 9 bases line up with TRDD3. V shed 2 bases, J shed 3 bases, and the junction held 13 bases outside the gene matches. The CDR3 extends over 18 amino acids. The germline V gene has CDR1 TSWWSYY and CDR2 QGS. The CDR3 region has the DNA TGTGCTCTTGGGGAAGTCTTCCCCATGGGGGATAGACCCGATAAACTCATCTTT. Translating it yields CALGEVFPMGDRPDKLIF.

There are a few counts of this clone. V is TRDV1 and J is TRDJ1; D remains unclear. The germline gives CDR1 TSWWSYY, CDR2 QGS. With 2 bases removed from V and 0 bases from J, the gap between germline ends came to 25 bases. The CDR3 has 20 residues. CDR3 protein: CALGESPTHPAVPHTDKLIF. In nucleotides, the CDR3 is TGTGCTCTTGGGGAATCCCCCACGCATCCGGCTGTCCCCCACACCGATAAACTCATCTTT.

This clone has just a few counts. The rearrangement uses TRDV1 and TRDJ1; D perhaps matches TRDD3 (7 bases). Looked up from germline, CDR1 is TSWWSYY and CDR2 is QGS. The CDR3 length is 26 residues. The V gene lost 2 bases and the J gene lost 0 bases, with 43 bases spanning the gap. CDR3 residues: CALGEVPSDTVLGYGAPSPYTDKLIF. The CDR3, as DNA: TGTGCTCTTGGGGAAGTACCTTCCGATACCGTACTGGGGTATGGAGCTCCTTCGCCGTACACCGATAAACTCATCTTT.

This clone was counted between two and nine times. A junction boundary mismatches the germline segment, possibly from a read error. V gene TRDV1 combines with J gene TRDJ1, with 9 bases identical to TRDD2. The CDR3 extends over 20 amino acids. Germline CDR1 TSWWSYY, CDR2 QGS. The CDR3 region has the DNA TGTGCCCTTGGGGACCCCCCCTTCCTACGTCTGGGGGTTCACACCGATAAACTCATCTTT. Translated: CALGDPPFLRLGVHTDKLIF.